The 27 T cell receptor beta chains reported below all come from one sample, sequenced in a study of cytomegalovirus exposure and HLA in healthy donors (dated by TCRdb to 2016 to 2017). Library creation used the immunoSEQ multiplex PCR assay. A mixture of 60 forward primers for TCR Vbeta segments and 13 reverse primers for TCR Jbeta segments was used in the multiplex PCR. TCRdb obtained this table from immuneACCESS and retained in-frame rearrangements with V and J assigned. These tables miss some clones; where compared with another copy, unresolved V genes account for less than half of the shortfall, and the remainder is unexplained. This sample comprises about 230,000 clones, about 83% of them detected only once. Around 1.2% of the sample belongs to the ten largest clones. Sequenced material: PBMCs. These receptors were taken from a human donor in good health.

The chain has TRBV7-2 and TRBJ1-5, with 7 bases that match TRBD1. The germline CDR1 and CDR2 sequences are SGHTA and FQGNSA. This CDR3 region has 15 residues. The V gene end was trimmed by 1 base and the J gene end by 6 bases; junction bases not matched to a gene: 6. The CDR3 spells CASSLENRGGQPQHF. Written as DNA, the CDR3 is TGTGCCAGCAGCTTAGAGAACAGGGGAGGTCAGCCCCAGCATTTT.

The CDR3 reads CAISEGTAPGTEAFF. CDR3 in DNA: TGTGCCATCAGTGAAGGCACAGCTCCGGGGACTGAAGCTTTCTTT. This rearrangement joins TRBV10-3 to TRBJ1-1; D unresolved. Germline V lookup: CDR1 ENHRY, CDR2 SYGVKD. This CDR3 spans 15 amino acids. The ends were cut back, 3 bases at V and 5 bases at J, with 16 bases in the middle.

The rearrangement joins TRBV18 to TRBJ2-2, with a tentative D call TRBD2 (5 bases). Trimming stripped 3 bases from V and 6 bases from J, with 8 bases between. The germline CDR1 and CDR2 sequences are KGHSH and LQKENI. The CDR3 covers 13 residues. CDR3 DNA: TGTGCCAGCTCACCCGCTAGCCCCGGGGAGCTGTTTTTT. Amino acids: CASSPASPGELFF.

V is TRBV19 and J is TRBJ1-5; 7 positions agree with TRBD1. Germline CDR1 and CDR2: LNHDA and SQIVND (reference sequence). This CDR3 contains 17 residues. Losses at the gene ends were 5 bases for V and 6 bases for J; bases not matched to a gene: 16. This chain's CDR3 is CASSHPTGRGDTQPQHF. The CDR3 DNA reads as TGTGCCAGTAGTCACCCAACCGGCAGGGGGGACACTCAGCCCCAGCATTTT.

This clone was counted a single time. This chain connects TRBV5-5 to TRBJ2-7, with 12 bases identical to TRBD2. The CDR3 spans 14 residues. Trimming removed 4 bases from V and 6 bases from J; junction bases left unmatched: 5. From germline, CDR1 is SGHKS and CDR2 YYEKEE (reference sequence). The CDR3 DNA is TGTGCCAGCAGCCGGACTAGCGGGGCCGGCGAGCAGTACTTC. It is translated as CASSRTSGAGEQYF.

CDR3 residues: CASHETSLGETQYF. The CDR3 DNA is TGTGCCAGCCATGAAACTAGTTTGGGAGAGACCCAGTACTTC. The rearrangement uses TRBV2 and TRBJ2-5, with D possibly being TRBD2 (5 bases). From germline, CDR1 is SNHLY and CDR2 FYNNEI. This CDR3 contains 14 residues. Trimming removed 8 bases at V and 4 bases at J, with 17 bases between.

The chain combines TRBV27 with TRBJ2-3, with TRBD2 matching over 10 bases. The CDR3 loop spans 15 amino acids. Germline V gives CDR1 MNHEY, CDR2 SMNVEV (reference sequence). The V and J ends lost 5 bases and 7 bases, in that order; junction bases with no gene match: 9. CDR3: CASSLQAGGPHTQYF. CDR3 DNA: TGTGCCAGCAGTCTACAAGCGGGAGGGCCGCATACGCAGTATTTT.

The chain recombines TRBV4-1 with TRBJ2-5; TRBD2 agrees at 7 bases. The CDR3 has 15 residues. Germline CDR1 reads MGHRA; CDR2 reads YSYEKL. The trim removed 0 bases at V and 1 base at J, leaving 2 bases unmatched. The CDR3 region has the DNA TGCGCCAGCAGCCAAGATACGGGGGGCCAAGAGACCCAGTACTTC. Its translation is CASSQDTGGQETQYF.

This chain joins TRBV19 and TRBJ2-5; a possible D gene is TRBD1 (6 bases). This CDR3 contains 15 residues. V was cut by 3 bases and J by 4 bases, with 15 bases left in between. The germline gives CDR1 LNHDA, CDR2 SQIVND (reference sequence). CDR3 in DNA: TGTGCCAGTAGTATGGGATTGGGGGCTCGAGAGACCCAGTACTTC. Its protein product is CASSMGLGARETQYF.

This chain connects TRBV7-3 to TRBJ2-3, with TRBD2 identical over 11 bases. This CDR3 spans 16 amino acids. Germline V gives CDR1 SGHTA, CDR2 FQGTGA. After removal of 3 bases from V and 3 bases from J, the junction contained 5 bases not matched to a gene. This CDR3 is CASSLERLAGTDTQYF. CDR3 sequence (DNA): TGTGCCAGCAGCTTGGAAAGACTAGCGGGAACAGATACGCAGTATTTT.

Only one count was recorded for this clone. The CDR3 nucleotides are TGTGCCAGCAGTTACTCTGGGCTAGCTGGCACCGGGGAGCTGTTTTTT. Translated, it gives CASSYSGLAGTGELFF. The chain has TRBV6-5 and TRBJ2-2; D perhaps matches TRBD2 (5 bases). This CDR3 comprises 16 residues. V dropped 0 bases and J dropped 4 bases, with 12 bases sitting between them. The germline V gene encodes CDR1 MNHEY and CDR2 SVGAGI.

This chain joins TRBV9 and TRBJ2-1, with a weak D call TRBD2 (5 bases). The ends were cut back, 0 bases at V and 6 bases at J, with 7 bases in the middle. The CDR3 totals 13 residues. CDR1 is SGDLS, CDR2 YYNGEE, per germline. As DNA, the CDR3 is TGTGCCAGCAGCGTAGGAGGGAGCAATGAGCAGTTCTTC. Translated, it gives CASSVGGSNEQFF.

V usage is TRBV11-2 and J usage is TRBJ2-7; D possibly corresponds to TRBD2 (6 bases). CDR1 and CDR2 from the germline V gene are SGHAT and FQNNGV. This CDR3 contains 16 residues. The ends were cut back, 4 bases at V and 2 bases at J, with 18 bases in the middle. CDR3 sequence reads: CASSSSPGTGTYEQYF. CDR3 DNA: TGTGCCAGCAGCTCATCTCCCGGGACTGGGACCTACGAGCAGTACTTC.

The chain employs TRBV7-2 and TRBJ2-7; 7 bases agree with TRBD1. The CDR3 has 16 amino acids. CDR1 is SGHTA and CDR2 is FQGNSA in the germline V gene. The V gene end was trimmed by 4 bases and the J gene end by 5 bases; junction bases not matched to a gene: 14. CDR3 DNA sequence: TGTGCCAGCAGCTACTATGTGAGGGGGCGTTCCCACGAGCAGTACTTC. Its protein product is CASSYYVRGRSHEQYF.

The chain links TRBV9 to TRBJ2-4; 9 nucleotides align to TRBD1. CDR3 size: 16 residues. In germline, CDR1 is SGDLS, CDR2 YYNGEE. Trimming removed 4 bases from V and 6 bases from J; junction bases left unmatched: 11. As DNA, the CDR3 is TGTGCCAGCAGCCCCCGCCCGGGACAGGGACTAAACATTCAGTACTTC. As protein: CASSPRPGQGLNIQYF.

The CDR3 DNA reads TGTGCCAGCAGCTTAGTCCAGGGTCAGCCCCAGCATTTT. Translation gives CASSLVQGQPQHF. The J gene is TRBJ1-5, the V gene TRBV7-2, with TRBD1 as a possible D gene (5 bases). The CDR3 is made up of 13 amino acids. CDR1 SGHTA and CDR2 FQGNSA come from the germline V gene. V dropped 1 base and J dropped 6 bases, with 7 bases sitting between them. Full variable domain (rest looked up from reference TRBV7-2 and TRBJ1-5): GAGVSQSPSNKVTEKGKDVELRCDPISGHTALYWYRQSLGQGLEFLIYFQGNSAPDKSGLPSDRFSAERTGGSVSTLTIQRTQQEDSAVYLCASSLVQGQPQHFGDGTRLSIL.

This sequence joins TRBV5-1 and TRBJ2-3; D possibly corresponds to TRBD1 (5 bases). The CDR3 has 14 residues. The V gene's germline CDR1 is SGHRS and CDR2 YFSETQ. V was shortened by 0 bases and J by 5 bases, with 10 bases between the two germline ends. The CDR3 spells CASSLGQIQDTQYF. CDR3 DNA: TGCGCCAGCAGCTTGGGACAGATACAAGATACGCAGTATTTT.

The J gene is TRBJ2-5, the V gene TRBV11-2; TRBD2 aligns across 12 bases. CDR3 size: 15 residues. Looked up from germline, CDR1 is SGHAT and CDR2 is FQNNGV. With V trimmed by 2 bases and J by 4 bases, 2 bases remained unmatched. Here the CDR3 DNA reads TGTGCCAGCAGCTTACCTAGCGGGAGGGTAGAGACCCAGTACTTC. This codes for CASSLPSGRVETQYF.

V usage is TRBV5-1 and J usage is TRBJ1-2; 8 bases line up with TRBD1. The CDR3 covers 15 residues. Germline loops: CDR1 SGHRS, CDR2 YFSETQ. The V and J ends lost 4 bases and 5 bases, in that order; junction bases with no gene match: 10. The DNA of the CDR3 is TGCGCCAGCAGCCTGACAGGGGAGCCGGGGTATGGCTACACCTTC. Its translation is CASSLTGEPGYGYTF. The full variable domain, rest sourced from reference TRBV5-1 and TRBJ1-2, is KAGVTQTPRYLIKTRGQQVTLSCSPISGHRSVSWYQQTPGQGLQFLFEYFSETQRNKGNFPGRFSGRQFSNSRSEMNVSTLELGDSALYLCASSLTGEPGYGYTFGSGTRLTVV.

The chain uses TRBV18 and TRBJ2-7; TRBD2 matches 13 bases. The CDR3 loop spans 18 amino acids. Per the germline V gene, CDR1 is KGHSH and CDR2 is LQKENI. The trim removed 4 bases at V and 4 bases at J, leaving 13 bases unmatched. CDR3 coding DNA: TGTGCCAGCTCACATGGCCGGACTAGCGGGAGACCCGCGTACGAGCAGTACTTC. It translates to CASSHGRTSGRPAYEQYF.

The gene calls are TRBV5-4 and TRBJ1-1; D gene uncertain. The CDR3 contains 13 residues. From germline, CDR1 is SGHNT and CDR2 YYREEE (reference sequence). Deletions cut 1 base from V and 8 bases from J, with 12 bases between. CDR3 sequence reads: CASSLFQEYEAFF. CDR3 DNA sequence: TGTGCCAGCAGCTTGTTTCAGGAATACGAAGCTTTCTTT.

The chain recombines TRBV19 with TRBJ2-2; possibly TRBD1 for D (5 bases). Trimming pared 2 bases from V and 3 bases from J, leaving 19 bases between. There are 18 residues in the CDR3. Germline CDR1 and CDR2: LNHDA and SQIVND (reference sequence). The CDR3 reads CASSIKYSPDTHTGELFF. The CDR3 nucleotides are TGTGCCAGTAGTATAAAGTATAGCCCGGACACACACACCGGGGAGCTGTTTTTT.

Concerning this clone itself: Compared with germline, one end of the junction differs, possibly owing to a read error. The chain carries TRBV7-9 and TRBJ1-4, with D possibly being TRBD1 (6 bases). The CDR3 sequence is 16 residues long. CDR1 is SEHNR, CDR2 FQNEAQ, per germline (reference sequence). The CDR3 DNA is TGTTCCAGCAGCGTTGCTGCAGGGGTACTTAGGGAAAAACTGTTTTTT. Translating it yields CSSSVAAGVLREKLFF.

The chain is built from TRBV7-3 and TRBJ2-1, with 7 bases lining up with TRBD1. V lost 5 bases and J lost 6; bases outside the gene matches: 10. The CDR3 has 15 amino acids. Germline CDR1 and CDR2: SGHTA and FQGTGA. CDR3 loop: CASSLRQGEANEQFF. CDR3 bases: TGTGCCAGCAGCCTACGACAGGGTGAGGCCAATGAGCAGTTCTTC.

This chain links TRBV28 with TRBJ2-1; 13 bases agree with TRBD2. V lost 5 bases, J lost 4 bases, and 11 bases stayed unmatched. CDR3 length equals 18 residues. Germline CDR1 is MDHEN and CDR2 is SYDVKM. In DNA, the CDR3 is TGTGCCAGCAGTCGGACTAGCGGGGGCCCAAAAATTTACAATGAGCAGTTCTTC. Translated: CASSRTSGGPKIYNEQFF.

This clone was counted once. V usage is TRBV7-3 and J usage is TRBJ1-1; possible D gene TRBD1, 5 bases. The V end lost 1 base, the J end lost 2 bases, and 11 bases lay between the germline ends. From germline, CDR1 is SGHTA and CDR2 FQGTGA. The CDR3 totals 15 residues. CDR3 loop: CASSLMTGGNTEAFF. CDR3 coding DNA: TGTGCCAGCAGCTTAATGACGGGGGGAAACACTGAAGCTTTCTTT.

This chain links TRBV6-4 with TRBJ2-1; 15 nucleotides align to TRBD2. Germline CDR1 and CDR2: MRHNA and SNTAGT. With 6 bases clipped from V and 9 bases from J, the junction kept 6 bases outside the gene matches. This CDR3 comprises 15 residues. The CDR3 nucleotides read TGTGCCAGCAGAGGACTAGCGGGAGGGCCAGGTGAGCAGTTCTTC. Amino acid sequence: CASRGLAGGPGEQFF.